This TCR beta chain was found in a study of Graves' ophthalmopathy and Graves' hyperthyroidism. Germline V gene sequence: CDR1 MDHEN, CDR2 SYDVKM. With 1 base removed from V and 2 bases from J, the gap between germline ends came to 18 bases. This CDR3 region has 17 residues. The TCR beta CDR3 regions underwent amplification from RNA transcripts. HTBI-primed RT-PCR formed the first round, and a multiplex PCR formed the second. TCRdb re-analysed the multiplex PCR reads in MiXCR, keeping a single row per CDR3 protein. The profile shows approximately 160,000 distinct CDR3 sequences, around two fifths of them singletons.

The source of this sequence is a man aged 25-40 years with Graves' ophthalmopathy. Sequenced input: peripheral blood. The chain links TRBV28 to TRBJ2-7; D might be TRBD1 (5 bases). CDR3 in DNA: TGTGCCAGCAGTTTATTTGGGTTTTACAGGATAACCTACGAGCAGTACTTC. This encodes CASSLFGFYRITYEQYF. Using reference TRBV28 and TRBJ2-7 for the parts outside the CDR3, the full variable domain is DVKVTQSSRYLVKRTGEKVFLECVQDMDHENMFWYRQDPGLGLRLIYFSYDVKMKEKGDIPEGYSVSREKKERFSLILESASTNQTSMYLCASSLFGFYRITYEQYFGPGTRLTVT.